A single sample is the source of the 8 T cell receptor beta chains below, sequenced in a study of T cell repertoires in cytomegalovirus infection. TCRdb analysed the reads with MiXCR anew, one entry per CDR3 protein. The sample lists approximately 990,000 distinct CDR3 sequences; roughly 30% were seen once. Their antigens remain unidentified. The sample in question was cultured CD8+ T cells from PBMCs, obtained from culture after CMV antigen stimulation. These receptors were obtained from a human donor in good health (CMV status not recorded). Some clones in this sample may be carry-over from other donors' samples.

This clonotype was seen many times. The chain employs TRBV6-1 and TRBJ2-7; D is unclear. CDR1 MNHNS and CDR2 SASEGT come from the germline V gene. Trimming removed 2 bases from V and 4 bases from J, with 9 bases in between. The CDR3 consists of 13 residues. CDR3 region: CASSENPGYEQYV. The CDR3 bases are TGTGCCAGCAGTGAAAATCCAGGTTACGAGCAGTACGTC.

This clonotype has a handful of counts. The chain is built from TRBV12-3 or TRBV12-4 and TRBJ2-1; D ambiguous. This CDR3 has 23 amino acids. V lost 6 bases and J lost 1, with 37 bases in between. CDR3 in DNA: TGTGCCAGCAGACCAACCTATTTTGTCTCGGCCTCGAGACAAGGGATGTCCTACAATGAGCAGTTCTTC. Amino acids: CASRPTYFVSASRQGMSYNEQFF.

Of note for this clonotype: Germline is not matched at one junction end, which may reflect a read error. The CDR3 DNA follows: TGTGTCAGCAACCAAGACGGGGGGCATACCGGGGAGCTGTTTTTT. It yields the protein CVSNQDGGHTGELFF. This chain links TRBV7-6 with TRBJ2-2; possibly TRBD2 for D (7 bases). Germline lookup yields CDR1 SGHVS and CDR2 FNYEAQ. The CDR3 extends over 15 amino acids. The full variable domain, completed using reference TRBV7-6 and TRBJ2-2, is GAGVSQSPRYKVTKRGQDVALRCDPISGHVSLYWYRQALGQGPEFLTYFNYEAQQDKSGLPNDRFSAERPEGSISTLTIQRTEQRDSAMYRCVSNQDGGHTGELFFGEGSRLTVL.

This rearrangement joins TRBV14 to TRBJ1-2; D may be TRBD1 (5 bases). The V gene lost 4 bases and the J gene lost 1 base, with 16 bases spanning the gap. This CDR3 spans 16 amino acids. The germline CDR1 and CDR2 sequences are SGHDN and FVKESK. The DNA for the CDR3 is TGTGCCAGCAGCCGAGACGGGCAGGGAGTTAACTATGGCTACACCTTC. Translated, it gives CASSRDGQGVNYGYTF.

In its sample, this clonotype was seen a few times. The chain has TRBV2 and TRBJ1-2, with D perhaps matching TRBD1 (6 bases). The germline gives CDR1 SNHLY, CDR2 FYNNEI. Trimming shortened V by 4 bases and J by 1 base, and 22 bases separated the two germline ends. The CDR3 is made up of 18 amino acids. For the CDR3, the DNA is TGTGCCAGCAGTGTAATTACCGGACAGTACGACAATAACTATGGCTACACCTTC. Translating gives CASSVITGQYDNNYGYTF.

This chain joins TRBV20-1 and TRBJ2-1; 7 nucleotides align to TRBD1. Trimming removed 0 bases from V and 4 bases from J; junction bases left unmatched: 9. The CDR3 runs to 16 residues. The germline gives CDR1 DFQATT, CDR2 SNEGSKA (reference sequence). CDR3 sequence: CSARDLTGKSYNEQFF. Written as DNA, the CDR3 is TGCAGTGCTAGAGATCTGACAGGGAAATCTTACAATGAGCAGTTCTTC.

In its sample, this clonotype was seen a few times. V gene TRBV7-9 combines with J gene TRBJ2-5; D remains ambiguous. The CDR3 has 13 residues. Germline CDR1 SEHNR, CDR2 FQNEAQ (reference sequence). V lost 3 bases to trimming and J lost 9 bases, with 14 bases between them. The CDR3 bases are TGTGCCAGCAGCTTTGGCGACCCCCAGGCCCAGTACTTC. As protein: CASSFGDPQAQYF. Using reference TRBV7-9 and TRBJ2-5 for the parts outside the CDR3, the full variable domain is DTGVSQNPRHKITKRGQNVTFRCDPISEHNRLYWYRQTLGQGPEFLTYFQNEAQLEKSRLLSDRFSAERPKGSFSTLEIQRTEQGDSAMYLCASSFGDPQAQYFGPGTRLLVL.

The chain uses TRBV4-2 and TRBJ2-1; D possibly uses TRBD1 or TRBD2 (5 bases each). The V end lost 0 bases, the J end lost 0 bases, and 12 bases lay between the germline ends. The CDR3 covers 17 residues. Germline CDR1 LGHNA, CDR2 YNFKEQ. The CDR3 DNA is TGTGCCAGCAGCCAAGAGACGGGACGGAGCTCCTACAATGAGCAGTTCTTC. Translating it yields CASSQETGRSSYNEQFF.